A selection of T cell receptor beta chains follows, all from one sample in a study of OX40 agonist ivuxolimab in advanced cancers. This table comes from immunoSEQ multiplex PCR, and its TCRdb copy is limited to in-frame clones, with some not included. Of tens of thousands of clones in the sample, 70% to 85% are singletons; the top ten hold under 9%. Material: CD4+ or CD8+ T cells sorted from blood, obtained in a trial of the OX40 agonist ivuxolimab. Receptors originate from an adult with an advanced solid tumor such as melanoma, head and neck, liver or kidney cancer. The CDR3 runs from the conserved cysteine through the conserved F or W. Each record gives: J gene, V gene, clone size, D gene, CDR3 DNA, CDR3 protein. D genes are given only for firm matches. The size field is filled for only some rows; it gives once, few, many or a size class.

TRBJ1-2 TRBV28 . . TGTGCCAGCAGTTTTGCCCCACGTCCTGGCTACACCTTC CASSFAPRPGYTF
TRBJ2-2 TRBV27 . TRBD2 TGTGCCAGTAGACTAGCACAACGCGCGAACACCGGGGAGCTGTTTTTT CASRLAQRANTGELFF
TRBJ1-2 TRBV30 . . TGTGCCGGGGGGCAAGGGTATGTTCGTGGCTACACCTTC CAGGQGYVRGYTF
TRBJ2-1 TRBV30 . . TGTGCCTGGAGTCCCCTTGGGTGGAATGAGCAGTTCTTC CAWSPLGWNEQFF
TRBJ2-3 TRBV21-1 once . TGTGCCAGCAGCTCCCGCTGGACTAGCGGGAGTACAGATACGCAGTATTTT CASSSRWTSGSTDTQYF
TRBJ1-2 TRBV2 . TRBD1 TGTGCCAGCAGTGAAGCTAGACAGGGGGGCACCTTC CASSEARQGGTF
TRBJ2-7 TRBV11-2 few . TGTGCCAGCAGTACCACACTCTACGGGTACGAGCAGTACTTC CASSTTLYGYEQYF
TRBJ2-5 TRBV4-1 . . TGCGCCAGCAGCCATGCCTCCCACAGGGCGGAGACCCAGTACTTC CASSHASHRAETQYF
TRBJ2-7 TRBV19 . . TGTGCCAGTAGTGTGGGACAACTCTACGAGCAGTACTTC CASSVGQLYEQYF
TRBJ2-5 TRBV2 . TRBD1 TGTGCCAGCAGTGGGACAGGGGTAACAGAGACCCAGTACTTC CASSGTGVTETQYF
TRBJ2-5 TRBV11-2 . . TGTGCCAGCAGCTTTGCCGGACAAAGCCAAGAGACCCAGTACTTC CASSFAGQSQETQYF
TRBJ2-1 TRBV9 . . TGTGCCAGCAGCGTAGGGGACGGCCTCTACAATGAGCAGTTCTTC CASSVGDGLYNEQFF
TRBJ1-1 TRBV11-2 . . TGTGCCAGCAGCTTAACAGGGAGGACTGAAGCTTTCTTT CASSLTGRTEAFF
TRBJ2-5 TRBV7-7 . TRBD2 TGTGCCAGCAGCTTAGATGTTAGCGGGAGTGGAGAGACCCAGTACTTC CASSLDVSGSGETQYF
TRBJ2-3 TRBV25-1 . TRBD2 TGTGCCAGCAGTGAATCAGAAGCGGGATTCACAGATACGCAGTATTTT CASSESEAGFTDTQYF
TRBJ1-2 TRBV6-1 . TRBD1 TGTGCCAGCATTCTGGACAGGGGGGACTATGGCTACACCTTC CASILDRGDYGYTF
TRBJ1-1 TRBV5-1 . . TGCGCCAGCAGCTTGACTACGATGTGGACTGAAGCTTTCTTT CASSLTTMWTEAFF
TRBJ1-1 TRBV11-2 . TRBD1 TGTGCCAGCAGCTTACTGACAGGGTCGAACACTGAAGCTTTCTTT CASSLLTGSNTEAFF
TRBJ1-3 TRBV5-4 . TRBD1 TGTGCCAGCAGCTTGGGAAGACAGGGGAACTCTGGAAACACCATATATTTT CASSLGRQGNSGNTIYF
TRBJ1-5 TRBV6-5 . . TGTGCCAGCAGTTACTCGTCCAATCAGCCCCAGCATTTT CASSYSSNQPQHF
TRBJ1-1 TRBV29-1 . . TGCAGCGTTGAAGGACAAGGCTATGCCACTGAAGCTTTCTTT CSVEGQGYATEAFF
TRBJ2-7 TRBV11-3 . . TGTGCCAGCAGCGAAGGGGCTCTTAGCTCCTACGAGCAGTACTTC CASSEGALSSYEQYF
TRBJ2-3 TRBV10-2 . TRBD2 TGCGCCAGCAGCTCCATCGCTAGCGGGAGAGTGACAGATACGCAGTATTTT CASSSIASGRVTDTQYF
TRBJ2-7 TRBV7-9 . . TGTGCCAGCAGCTCCTCGAGGAAATACTACGAGCAGTACTTC CASSSSRKYYEQYF
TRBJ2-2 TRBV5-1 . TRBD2 TGCGCCAGCAGCCCGACTAGCAGGAACACCGGGGAGCTGTTTTTT CASSPTSRNTGELFF
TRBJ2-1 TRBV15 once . TGTGCCACCAGCAATCTCGGAGGAACAGAATACAATGAGCAGTTCTTC CATSNLGGTEYNEQFF
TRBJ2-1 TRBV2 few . TGTGCCAGCAGTCGGTTCACCTCCGGCAATGAGCAGTTCTTC CASSRFTSGNEQFF
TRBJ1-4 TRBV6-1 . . TGTGCCAGCAGTGAAGGAGGGGAAGGTAGTGAAAAACTGTTTTTT CASSEGGEGSEKLFF
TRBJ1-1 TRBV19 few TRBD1 TGTGCCAGTAGTAAACAGGGGGACACTGAAGCTTTCTTT CASSKQGDTEAFF
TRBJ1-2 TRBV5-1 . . TGCGCCAGCAGCGAAGGGAACTATGGCTACACCTTC CASSEGNYGYTF
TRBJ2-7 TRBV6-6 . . TGTGCCAGCAGTCAATCAGAGGAGCAGTACTTC CASSQSEEQYF
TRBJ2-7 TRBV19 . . TGTGCCAGTAGTATACAGGGCCCCTACGAGCAGTACTTC CASSIQGPYEQYF
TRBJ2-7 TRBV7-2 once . TGTGCCAGCACCCTCGACAGCGGACAGTACTTC CASTLDSGQYF
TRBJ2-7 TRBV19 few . TGTGCCAGTAGTGAAAACTACGAGCAGTACTTC CASSENYEQYF
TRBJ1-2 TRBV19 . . TGTGCCAGTAGTATACGGGACGTCTATGGCTACACCTTC CASSIRDVYGYTF
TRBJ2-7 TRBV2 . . TGTGCCAGCAGTGAATCCGGAGGCTTCTACGAGCAGTACTTC CASSESGGFYEQYF
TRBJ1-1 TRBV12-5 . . TGTGCTAGTGGTTTGGTACTTGGCAGGAACACCGAAGCTTTCTTT CASGLVLGRNTEAFF
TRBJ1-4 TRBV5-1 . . TGCGCCAGCAGCAGAGCCGGGACCAATGAAAAACTGTTTTTT CASSRAGTNEKLFF
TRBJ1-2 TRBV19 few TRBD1 TGTGCCAGTAGTTCTCCTTCAGGGGGGGACTATGGCTACACCTTC CASSSPSGGDYGYTF
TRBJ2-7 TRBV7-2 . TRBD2 TGTGCCAGCAGACAACTCCCTAGCGGTGCCTACGAGCAGTACTTC CASRQLPSGAYEQYF
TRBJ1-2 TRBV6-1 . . TGTGCCAGCAGAACAGGAGCTAACTATGGCTACACCTTC CASRTGANYGYTF
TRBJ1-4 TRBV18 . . TGTGCCAGCTCCTCCGGGACTCCGGGGAGAGGTGAAAAACTGTTTTTT CASSSGTPGRGEKLFF
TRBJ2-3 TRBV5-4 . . TGTGCCAGCAGCGTTGCGGAGAGCACAGATACGCAGTATTTT CASSVAESTDTQYF
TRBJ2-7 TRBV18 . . TGTGCCAGCTCACCTATGCTATCCGCCGGCGCCTACGAGCAGTACTTC CASSPMLSAGAYEQYF
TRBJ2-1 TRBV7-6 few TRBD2 TGTGCCAGCAGCTTAGTTGGACTAGCAAACAATGAGCAGTTCTTC CASSLVGLANNEQFF
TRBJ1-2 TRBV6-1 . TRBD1 TGTGCCAGCAGTGCTCCCGGGACAGGGGGGAACTATGGCTACACCTTC CASSAPGTGGNYGYTF
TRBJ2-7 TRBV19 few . TGTGCCAGTCAAGAACGGGGGTCCGCCTACGAGCAGTACTTC CASQERGSAYEQYF
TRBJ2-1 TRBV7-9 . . TGTGCCAGCAGCTTAGAGTCTCTGCTAGGCGGTGAGCAGTTCTTC CASSLESLLGGEQFF
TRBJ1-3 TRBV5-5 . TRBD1 TGTGCCAGCAGCTTGTATCAGTATGGACAGGGGGAAAACACCATATATTTT CASSLYQYGQGENTIYF
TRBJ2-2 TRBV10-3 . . TGTGCCACGCGGGGAGGAGCGGAGAACACCGGGGAGCTGTTTTTT CATRGGAENTGELFF
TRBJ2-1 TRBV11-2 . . TGTGCCAGCAGCCTCAGGAGCTCCTACAATGAGCAGTTCTTC CASSLRSSYNEQFF
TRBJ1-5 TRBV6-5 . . TGTGCCAGCAGTTTAACAGGGTTAGGGGGCAATCAGCCCCAGCATTTT CASSLTGLGGNQPQHF
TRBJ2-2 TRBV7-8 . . TGTGCCAGCAGCTTAAGGCGTTCGTTCACCGGGGAGCTGTTTTTT CASSLRRSFTGELFF
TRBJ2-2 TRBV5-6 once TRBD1 TGTGCCAGCAGCTCGGGGACAGGGGGCCCCGGGGAGCTGTTTTTT CASSSGTGGPGELFF
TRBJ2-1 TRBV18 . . TGTGCCAGCTCACCACAGGGGATGGTGAATACTGAGCAGTTCTTC CASSPQGMVNTEQFF
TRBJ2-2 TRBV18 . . TGTGCCAGCTCACCACCTTGGGGAAACACCGGGGAGCTGTTTTTT CASSPPWGNTGELFF
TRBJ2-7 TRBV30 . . TGTGCCTGGAGTGTACTGGCCGAGCAGTACTTC CAWSVLAEQYF
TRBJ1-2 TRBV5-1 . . TGCGCCAGCAGACGACAGGTTAGGTCAGGCTATGGCTACACCTTC CASRRQVRSGYGYTF
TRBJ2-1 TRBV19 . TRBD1 TGTGCCAGTAGTGGACAGGGGGGTGAGCAGTTCTTC CASSGQGGEQFF